The 12 T cell receptor beta chains below come from one sample, sequenced in a study of siplizumab effects on memory and regulatory T cells. Measured with immunoSEQ multiplex PCR; TCRdb has only the in-frame clones, and not every one. The sample shows approximately 60,000 clones, around 80% of them seen only once. The sequencing input was memory CD4+ T cells sorted from blood. The receptors were gathered from a human donor in good health.

A single count supports this clone. This rearrangement joins TRBV19 to TRBJ2-7; D is undetermined. Trimming removed 3 bases at V and 0 bases at J, with 6 bases between. CDR1 and CDR2 (germline): LNHDA, SQIVND (reference sequence). The CDR3 covers 13 residues. The CDR3 here is CASSMSLSYEQYF. As DNA, the CDR3 is TGTGCCAGTAGTATGAGTCTCTCCTACGAGCAGTACTTC.

The chain joins TRBV6-5 to TRBJ2-2, with D possibly TRBD2 on 5 matching bases. CDR1 is MNHEY and CDR2 is SVGAGI in the germline V gene. The CDR3 is 14 amino acids. V was clipped by 6 bases and J by 2 bases, with 10 bases between them. CDR3 in amino acids: CASRSEANTGELFF. CDR3 coding DNA: TGTGCCAGCAGATCGGAGGCAAACACCGGGGAGCTGTTTTTT.

This sequence joins TRBV28 and TRBJ2-2; tentative D call: TRBD1 (6 bases). The CDR3 consists of 16 residues. CDR1 is MDHEN, CDR2 SYDVKM, per germline. V lost 6 bases and J lost 6, with 20 bases in between. CDR3 region: CASRHRTVKGAGELFF. The CDR3 DNA is TGTGCCAGCAGACATAGGACAGTAAAAGGGGCCGGGGAGCTGTTTTTT. The full variable domain, its missing parts supplied by reference TRBV28 and TRBJ2-2, is DVKVTQSSRYLVKRTGEKVFLECVQDMDHENMFWYRQDPGLGLRLIYFSYDVKMKEKGDIPEGYSVSREKKERFSLILESASTNQTSMYLCASRHRTVKGAGELFFGEGSRLTVL.

This clone occurred a few times. Other DNA variants within this sample encode the same CDR3. The CDR3 loop reads CASSVGGRSYNEQFF. The CDR3 DNA reads as TGTGCCAGCAGCGTAGGGGGCCGATCCTACAATGAGCAGTTCTTC. The chain uses TRBV9 and TRBJ2-1, with a possible D match to TRBD1 (5 bases). The CDR3 loop spans 15 amino acids. The V end was cut by 0 bases, the J end by 1 base, with 8 bases between. Looked up from germline, CDR1 is SGDLS and CDR2 is YYNGEE.

This clone was detected once. The chain recombines TRBV7-9 with TRBJ2-7; D call uncertain. The CDR3 consists of 16 residues. Germline V lookup: CDR1 SEHNR, CDR2 FQNEAQ (reference sequence). V dropped 2 bases and J dropped 0 bases, with 14 bases sitting between them. The CDR3 loop reads CASSLWAGPSSYEQYF. The DNA for the CDR3 is TGTGCCAGCAGCTTATGGGCAGGACCGAGCTCCTACGAGCAGTACTTC.

The genes are TRBV5-6 and TRBJ1-4; D is unresolved. Germline V lookup: CDR1 SGHDT, CDR2 YYEEEE. The V end lost 2 bases, the J end lost 8 bases, and 13 bases lay between the germline ends. The CDR3 has 14 residues. This chain's CDR3 is CASSLALTPEKLFF. The CDR3 DNA sequence: TGTGCCAGCAGCTTAGCGTTGACACCCGAAAAACTGTTTTTT.

The chain recombines TRBV11-2 with TRBJ2-5; 8 positions match TRBD2. V lost 1 base to trimming and J lost 5 bases; unmatched junction nucleotides: 6. In germline, CDR1 is SGHAT, CDR2 FQNNGV. This CDR3 is 15 amino acids long. Here the CDR3 DNA reads TGTGCCAGCAGCTTAGGACTAGCGTTTAGGGAGACCCAGTACTTC. Translation gives CASSLGLAFRETQYF.

The rearrangement links TRBV5-1 to TRBJ2-3; D possibly corresponds to TRBD2 (6 bases). V lost 7 bases to trimming and J lost 0 bases, with 12 bases between them. Looked up from germline, CDR1 is SGHRS and CDR2 is YFSETQ. CDR3 length equals 14 residues. The CDR3: CASLPGGSTDTQYF. Written as DNA, the CDR3 is TGCGCCAGCCTCCCCGGGGGTAGCACAGATACGCAGTATTTT.

V gene TRBV7-9 combines with J gene TRBJ1-3, with 8 bases that match TRBD1. Germline assignment: CDR1 SEHNR and CDR2 FQNEAQ (reference sequence). Unmatched junction bases numbered 7, after V lost 8 bases and J lost 4 bases. The CDR3 is 14 residues long. CDR3 coding DNA: TGTGCCAGCGAATACAGGGGGACCGGAAACACCATATATTTT. Translating it yields CASEYRGTGNTIYF.

This rearrangement joins TRBV19 to TRBJ2-2, with 9 bases aligning to TRBD1. Germline lookup yields CDR1 LNHDA and CDR2 SQIVND (reference sequence). This CDR3 has 19 amino acids. With 5 bases clipped from V and 4 bases from J, the junction kept 17 bases outside the gene matches. The CDR3: CASSVDRGRLVASTGELFF. For the CDR3, the DNA is TGTGCCAGTAGTGTGGACAGGGGCCGACTCGTGGCTAGCACCGGGGAGCTGTTTTTT.

The chain carries TRBV19 and TRBJ2-3, with a tentative D call TRBD2 (7 bases). The V gene lost 3 bases and the J gene lost 4 bases, with 11 bases spanning the gap. The CDR3 is 14 amino acids. Germline assignment: CDR1 LNHDA and CDR2 SQIVND (reference sequence). The CDR3 DNA is TGTGCCAGTAGTATGACGGGGGGCCCAGATACGCAGTATTTT. Translating gives CASSMTGGPDTQYF.

This chain's CDR3 is CASSGSGTGGAWAFF. In DNA form, the CDR3 reads TGTGCCAGCAGCGGCTCCGGGACAGGGGGCGCGTGGGCTTTCTTT. The chain joins TRBV9 to TRBJ1-1, with 12 bases fitting TRBD1. Germline V gives CDR1 SGDLS, CDR2 YYNGEE. V lost 3 bases, J lost 11 bases, and 11 bases stayed unmatched. The CDR3 has 15 residues.